The rows below give T cell receptor beta chains drawn from one sample of a study of OX40 agonist ivuxolimab in advanced cancers. Method: immunoSEQ multiplex PCR; TCRdb's copy keeps in-frame clones and lacks some. The sample shows tens of thousands of clones, more than 85% of them seen only once. The sample was CD4+ or CD8+ T cells sorted from blood, taken in a trial of the OX40 agonist ivuxolimab. The receptors here all came from an adult with an advanced solid tumor such as melanoma, head and neck, liver or kidney cancer. The CDR3 runs from the conserved cysteine through the conserved F or W. D genes are given only for firm matches. Rows may omit the clone size; those that give it use once, few, many or a size class.

d_gene: NA
v_gene: TRBV27
j_gene: TRBJ2-7
abundance: NA
CDR3nt: TGTGCCAGCAGTTCGGGACGTGCCTACGAGCAGTACTTC
CDR3aa: CASSSGRAYEQYF

d_gene: NA
v_gene: TRBV9
j_gene: TRBJ1-1
abundance: NA
CDR3nt: TGTGCCAGCAGCGTAGGAGGACGGGGTGAAGCTTTCTTT
CDR3aa: CASSVGGRGEAFF

d_gene: NA
v_gene: TRBV2
j_gene: TRBJ1-1
abundance: NA
CDR3nt: TGTGCCAGCAGTGAAGCAGGTTATACCCATGAAGCTTTCTTT
CDR3aa: CASSEAGYTHEAFF

d_gene: NA
v_gene: TRBV27
j_gene: TRBJ2-2
abundance: once
CDR3nt: TGTGCCAGCAGTCTCGGGAGTTACACCGGGGAGCTGTTTTTT
CDR3aa: CASSLGSYTGELFF

d_gene: NA
v_gene: TRBV5-1
j_gene: TRBJ2-7
abundance: NA
CDR3nt: TGCGCCAGCAGCTGGGAAGCAGGGGTGGGGTACTACGAGCAGTACTTC
CDR3aa: CASSWEAGVGYYEQYF

d_gene: TRBD2
v_gene: TRBV30
j_gene: TRBJ2-3
abundance: NA
CDR3nt: TGTGCCTGGAGTGTATGGCGGGGGAATACGCAGTATTTT
CDR3aa: CAWSVWRGNTQYF

d_gene: NA
v_gene: TRBV7-6
j_gene: TRBJ2-1
abundance: NA
CDR3nt: TGTGCCAGCAGCTTAGACAATGAGCAGTTCTTC
CDR3aa: CASSLDNEQFF

d_gene: NA
v_gene: TRBV27
j_gene: TRBJ2-7
abundance: NA
CDR3nt: TGTGCCAGCAGTTTATCGTGGAAGCGACCCCTTGGGGAGCAGTACTTC
CDR3aa: CASSLSWKRPLGEQYF

d_gene: NA
v_gene: TRBV4-3
j_gene: TRBJ1-4
abundance: NA
CDR3nt: TGCGCCAGCAGCCCGGGTACCCTCCCTATTGCAACTAATGAAAAACTGTTTTTT
CDR3aa: CASSPGTLPIATNEKLFF

d_gene: TRBD2
v_gene: TRBV7-6
j_gene: TRBJ2-7
abundance: NA
CDR3nt: TGTGCCAGCAGCTTAGGGGGGGGACCCACGAGCTCCTACGAGCAGTACTTC
CDR3aa: CASSLGGGPTSSYEQYF

d_gene: TRBD1
v_gene: TRBV5-4
j_gene: TRBJ1-2
abundance: NA
CDR3nt: TGTGCCAGCAGCTTGGATTTCGGGGGACAGGGAAAAAGTAGTGGCTACACCTTC
CDR3aa: CASSLDFGGQGKSSGYTF

d_gene: NA
v_gene: TRBV27
j_gene: TRBJ2-1
abundance: NA
CDR3nt: TGTGCCAGCAGTTTCGTGGCAAGCTCCTACAATGAGCAGTTCTTC
CDR3aa: CASSFVASSYNEQFF

d_gene: NA
v_gene: TRBV11-2
j_gene: TRBJ2-1
abundance: once
CDR3nt: TGTGCCAGCAGGGGCAATGAGCAGTTCTTC
CDR3aa: CASRGNEQFF

d_gene: NA
v_gene: TRBV5-8
j_gene: TRBJ1-5
abundance: NA
CDR3nt: TGTGCCAGCAGAGGGACGGGGGGGCCGGGGGGGACCCAGCATTTT
CDR3aa: CASRGTGGPGGTQHF

d_gene: TRBD1
v_gene: TRBV6-5
j_gene: TRBJ1-1
abundance: NA
CDR3nt: TGTGCCAGCAGCGTTCTCGACAGGGCCGTCGCTGAAGCTTTCTTT
CDR3aa: CASSVLDRAVAEAFF

d_gene: NA
v_gene: TRBV28
j_gene: TRBJ2-7
abundance: NA
CDR3nt: TGTGCCAGCAGAGCGACGGATAACTACGAGCAGTACTTC
CDR3aa: CASRATDNYEQYF

d_gene: NA
v_gene: TRBV7-9
j_gene: TRBJ1-1
abundance: NA
CDR3nt: TGTGCCAGCAGGCAGAACACTGAAGCTTTCTTT
CDR3aa: CASRQNTEAFF

d_gene: NA
v_gene: TRBV10-3
j_gene: TRBJ2-7
abundance: few
CDR3nt: TGTGCCATCAGGGGAGTGTTTTACGAGCAGTACTTC
CDR3aa: CAIRGVFYEQYF

d_gene: NA
v_gene: TRBV27
j_gene: TRBJ1-1
abundance: NA
CDR3nt: TGTGCCAGCGGTCGAGGGGCTGAAGCTTTCTTT
CDR3aa: CASGRGAEAFF

d_gene: NA
v_gene: TRBV19
j_gene: TRBJ1-4
abundance: NA
CDR3nt: TGTGCCAGTAGTATTAAAGGGGAAACGGAAAAACTGTTTTTT
CDR3aa: CASSIKGETEKLFF

d_gene: TRBD1
v_gene: TRBV29-1
j_gene: TRBJ2-1
abundance: NA
CDR3nt: TGCAGCGTTGAAACGGACAGGGGTGATGAGCAGTTCTTC
CDR3aa: CSVETDRGDEQFF

d_gene: NA
v_gene: TRBV27
j_gene: TRBJ2-7
abundance: NA
CDR3nt: TGTGCCAGCAGCCTTAGGGCAGATTCTTATTACGAGCAGTACTTC
CDR3aa: CASSLRADSYYEQYF

d_gene: TRBD2
v_gene: TRBV13
j_gene: TRBJ2-3
abundance: NA
CDR3nt: TGTGCCAGCAGCTCCGTACGACTAGCGGGGGAATGGGCAGATACGCAGTATTTT
CDR3aa: CASSSVRLAGEWADTQYF

d_gene: NA
v_gene: TRBV7-6
j_gene: TRBJ2-5
abundance: NA
CDR3nt: TGTGCCAGCAGCTGGAAGATAACAGAAGGAGATCAAGAGACCCAGTACTTC
CDR3aa: CASSWKITEGDQETQYF

d_gene: NA
v_gene: TRBV5-5
j_gene: TRBJ2-7
abundance: NA
CDR3nt: TGTGCCAGCAGCTTCGGCGGGGACATAGACCGGGACTTC
CDR3aa: CASSFGGDIDRDF

d_gene: NA
v_gene: TRBV11-2
j_gene: TRBJ1-1
abundance: NA
CDR3nt: TGTGCCAGCAGCTTAGTGTTCAGCCTCATGAACACTGAAGCTTTCTTT
CDR3aa: CASSLVFSLMNTEAFF

d_gene: NA
v_gene: TRBV6-5
j_gene: TRBJ1-2
abundance: NA
CDR3nt: TGTGCCAGCAGTTACTCAGGGGATGGCTACACCTTC
CDR3aa: CASSYSGDGYTF

d_gene: TRBD2
v_gene: TRBV25-1
j_gene: TRBJ2-2
abundance: NA
CDR3nt: TGTGCCAGCAAGCGGGAGGAGAACGGGGAGCTGTTTTTT
CDR3aa: CASKREENGELFF